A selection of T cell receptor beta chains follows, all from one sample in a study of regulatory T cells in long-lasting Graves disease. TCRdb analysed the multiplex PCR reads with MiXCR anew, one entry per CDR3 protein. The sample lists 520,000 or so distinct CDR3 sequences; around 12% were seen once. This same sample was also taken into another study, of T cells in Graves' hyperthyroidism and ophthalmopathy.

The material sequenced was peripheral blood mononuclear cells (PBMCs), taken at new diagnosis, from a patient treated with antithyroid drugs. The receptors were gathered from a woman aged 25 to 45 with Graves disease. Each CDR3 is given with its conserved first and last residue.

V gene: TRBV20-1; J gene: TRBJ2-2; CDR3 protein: CSARTLWQGNTGELFF
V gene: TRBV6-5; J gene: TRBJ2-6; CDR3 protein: CASSYSGVSGANVLTF
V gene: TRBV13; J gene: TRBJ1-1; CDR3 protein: CASSDGPGYTEAFF
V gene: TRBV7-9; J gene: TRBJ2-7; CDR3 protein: CASSLRGPTGSEQYF
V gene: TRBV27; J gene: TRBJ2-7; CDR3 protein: CASSRGRLYEQYF
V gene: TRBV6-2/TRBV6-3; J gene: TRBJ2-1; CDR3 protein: CASSYPPEGNEQFF
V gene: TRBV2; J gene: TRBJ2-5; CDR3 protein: CANSGGSGNGLETQYF
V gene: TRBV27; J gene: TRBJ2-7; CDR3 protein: CASRKDRMNGEQYF
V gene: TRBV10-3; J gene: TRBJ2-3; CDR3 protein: CAISEMYSTDTQYF
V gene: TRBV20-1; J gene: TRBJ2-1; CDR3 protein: CSAPSGSSYNEQFF
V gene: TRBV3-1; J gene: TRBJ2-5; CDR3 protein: CASSQVRSGGTQYF
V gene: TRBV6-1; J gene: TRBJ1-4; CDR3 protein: CASSEWSTRNEKLFF
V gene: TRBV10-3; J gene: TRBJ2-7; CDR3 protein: CAISGGPGTGDYEQYF
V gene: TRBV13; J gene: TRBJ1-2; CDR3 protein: CASSLTRDRPAGYTF
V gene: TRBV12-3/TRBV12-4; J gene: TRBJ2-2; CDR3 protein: CASGGENMLIWSGELFF
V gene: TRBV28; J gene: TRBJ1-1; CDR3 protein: CASRRGPLPSEAFF
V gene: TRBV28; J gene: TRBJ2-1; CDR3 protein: CASTNRGLYNEQFF
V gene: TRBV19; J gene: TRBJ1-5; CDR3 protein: CASSIQTGAGNQPQHF
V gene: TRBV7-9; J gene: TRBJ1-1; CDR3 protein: CASSFPDREDTEAFF
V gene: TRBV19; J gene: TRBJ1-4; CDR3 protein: CASMWDGKLFF
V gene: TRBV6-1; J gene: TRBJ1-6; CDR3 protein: CASSPNPGTGNSPLHF
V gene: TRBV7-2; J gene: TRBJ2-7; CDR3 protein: CASSSGRATYEQYF
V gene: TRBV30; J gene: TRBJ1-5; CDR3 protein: CAWNRSVEGSGNQPQHF
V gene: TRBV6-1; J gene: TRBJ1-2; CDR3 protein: CASSRDRSYGYTF
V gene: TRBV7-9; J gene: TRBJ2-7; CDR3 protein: CASSLGFQRDGEQYF
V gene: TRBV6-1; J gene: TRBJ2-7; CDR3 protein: CASRRTRTSGLYEQYF
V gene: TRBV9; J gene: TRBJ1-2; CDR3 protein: CASSDAAYGYTF
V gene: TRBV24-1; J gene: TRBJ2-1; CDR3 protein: CATSDFLDEQFF
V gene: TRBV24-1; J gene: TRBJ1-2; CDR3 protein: CATGDRAGGYTF
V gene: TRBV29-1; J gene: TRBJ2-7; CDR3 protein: CSVEGDHEQYF
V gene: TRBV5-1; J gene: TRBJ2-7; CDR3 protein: CASSYYGNYEQYF
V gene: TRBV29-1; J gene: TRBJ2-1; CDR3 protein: CSVVLPGQYNEQFF
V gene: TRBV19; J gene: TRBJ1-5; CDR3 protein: CASSTPLGLGNQPQHF
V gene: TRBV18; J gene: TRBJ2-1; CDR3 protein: CASSQRQGEQFF
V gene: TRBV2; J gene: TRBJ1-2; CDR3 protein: CASSENRAYGYTF
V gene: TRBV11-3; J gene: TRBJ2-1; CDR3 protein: CASSSLAGLMEEQFF
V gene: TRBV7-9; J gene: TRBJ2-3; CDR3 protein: CASSLQQRPTDTQYF
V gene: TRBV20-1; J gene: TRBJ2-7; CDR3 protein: CSASFQGVSEQYF
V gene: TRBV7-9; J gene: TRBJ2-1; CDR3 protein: CASSSAGLANEQFF
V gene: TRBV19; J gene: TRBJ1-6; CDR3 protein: CASKRNSFSYNSPLHF
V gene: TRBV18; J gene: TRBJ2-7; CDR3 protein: CASSPSTSGYEQYF
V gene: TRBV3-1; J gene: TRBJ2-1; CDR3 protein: CASSLAGWVAGGLFGVYNEQFF
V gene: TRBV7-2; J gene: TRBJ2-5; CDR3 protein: CASGRVGETQYF
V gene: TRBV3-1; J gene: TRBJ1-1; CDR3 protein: CASSLRPQRGRRTEAFF
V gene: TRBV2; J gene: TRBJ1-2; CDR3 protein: CASSDLDRSDTF
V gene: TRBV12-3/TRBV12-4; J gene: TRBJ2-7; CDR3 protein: CASSTESREADEQYF